Below, one T cell receptor beta chain is given with its context. Its antigen is unidentified. It is likely a read error, because the conserved phenylalanine at the end of the CDR3 is missing. In the source study's methods: In papillary thyroid cancer, a distant-metastasis classifier was built using CDR3 differences across clinicopathological groups. With MiXCR, TCRdb reprocessed the PCR reads. TCRdb, rather than the study authors, made the V and J calls. The sample holds over 55,000 clones, 30% seen once. Germline CDR1 is MNHNS and CDR2 is SASEGT. Losses at the gene ends were 6 bases for V and 4 bases for J; bases not matched to a gene: 11. This CDR3 is 16 amino acids long. The source of the sample is a study of metastatic and nonmetastatic thyroid tumors. Before thyroid surgery, none of the patients had received any treatment. Study-level findings and limits: Malignant thyroid tumors reportedly had TCR beta diversity that was significantly higher than in benign nodules, in blood and tumor.

V and J are TRBV6-1 and TRBJ2-2; 7 positions match TRBD2. Sequenced: blood. The receptor comes from a female donor with papillary thyroid cancer or a benign thyroid nodule (not recorded which). Some clones in this sample may be carry-over from other donors' samples. CDR3 sequence: CASSPPLGGSTGELFL. The CDR3 coding sequence is TGTGCCAGCAGCCCCCCCTTGGGCGGGAGCACCGGGGAGCTGTTTCTT.